This TCR beta chain is drawn from a study of blood T cell repertoires in COVID-19. Study overall: The United States, Italy and Spain were the sources of the acute and convalescent COVID-19 samples.

Cohorts were determined from participant-reported clinical history. Those designated as exposed participants met a COVID-19 case within 2 weeks before study entry. Assay used: immunoSEQ multiplex PCR; TCRdb lists only in-frame clones, some missing. In the table there are 150,000 or so clones, 75% to 90% of which are singletons. This receptor was taken from a woman aged 35 to 49 who had been exposed to COVID-19. Sequencing used PBMCs or T cells enriched from blood (not recorded which).

The CDR3 DNA follows: TGTGCCAGCAGCGTAGGACTAGCAGTGACAGATACGCAGTATTTT. Protein: CASSVGLAVTDTQYF. The chain carries TRBV9 and TRBJ2-3, with 7 bases identical to TRBD2. With V trimmed by 0 bases and J by 3 bases, 4 bases remained unmatched. This CDR3 is built from 15 residues. Looked up from germline, CDR1 is SGDLS and CDR2 is YYNGEE.